What follows are 23 T cell receptor beta chains derived from one specimen sequenced in a study of beta chain features in type 1 diabetes. The isolated RNA, all of it, was reverse transcribed, so expressed TCRB transcripts were what got sequenced. Clones were sequenced by immunoSEQ multiplex PCR, and TCRdb holds only the in-frame ones, with some missing. The repertoire holds 150,000 to 180,000 clones, with over 9% as singletons. These receptors have no identified antigens. Study results and limitations: Significant though moderate, a shortening of TCRB CDR3s appeared in all four CD4+ subsets of Type 1 diabetes patients.

Material: central memory CD4+ T cells from blood. The receptors here all came from a man in his thirties or forties with type 1 diabetes.

This clone was counted a few times. V and J are TRBV28 and TRBJ2-1; no clear D. From germline, CDR1 is MDHEN and CDR2 SYDVKM. Trimming left V 4 bases short and J 9 bases short, with 19 bases between. The CDR3 is 15 amino acids. The CDR3 nucleotides are TGTGCCAGCAGTTCCCTTAATCCCGGTGATGCTGAGCAGTTCTTC. Translating it yields CASSSLNPGDAEQFF.

V usage is TRBV28 and J usage is TRBJ2-1; the match to TRBD2 covers 8 bases. The CDR3 consists of 14 residues. The V gene end was trimmed by 4 bases and the J gene end by 8 bases; junction bases not matched to a gene: 7. CDR1 is MDHEN, CDR2 SYDVKM, per germline. In DNA, the CDR3 is TGTGCCAGCAGTTATCCGGGACTAGGAGATGAGCAGTTCTTC. This codes for CASSYPGLGDEQFF.

For the CDR3, the DNA is TGTGCCAGCAGTTTCTATCTAGCGGGAGGTGGTAATGAGCAGTTCTTC. Its translation is CASSFYLAGGGNEQFF. The chain links TRBV27 to TRBJ2-1, with 11 bases aligning to TRBD2. This CDR3 is 16 amino acids long. Looked up from germline, CDR1 is MNHEY and CDR2 is SMNVEV (reference sequence). Trimming at V came to 3 bases and at J to 7 bases, leaving 8 bases not matched to a gene.

The chain joins TRBV7-3 to TRBJ2-2, with 8 bases lining up with TRBD1. The CDR3 consists of 15 residues. Germline V gene sequence: CDR1 SGHTA, CDR2 FQGTGA. V trimming: 4 bases; J trimming: 0 bases; junction bases outside the gene matches: 1. The CDR3 protein is CASSSQGANTGELFF. The CDR3 DNA reads as TGTGCCAGCAGCTCACAGGGGGCGAACACCGGGGAGCTGTTTTTT.

A few counts support this clone. The rearrangement joins TRBV4-3 to TRBJ1-1; D uncertain. This CDR3 region has 13 residues. Germline assignment: CDR1 LGHNA and CDR2 YSLEER. The V end was cut by 0 bases, the J end by 11 bases, with 13 bases between. This chain's CDR3 is CASSQELTGFAFF. The CDR3 bases are TGCGCCAGCAGCCAAGAGCTTACGGGGTTTGCTTTCTTT.

The rearrangement links TRBV6-5 to TRBJ2-3, with TRBD1 matching over 9 bases. The germline gives CDR1 MNHEY, CDR2 SVGAGI. With 6 bases clipped from V and 4 bases from J, the junction kept 5 bases outside the gene matches. The CDR3 extends over 14 amino acids. This CDR3 reads CASRVTGGSDTQYF. The CDR3, as DNA: TGTGCCAGCAGGGTCACAGGGGGCTCAGATACGCAGTATTTT.

This clone was recorded a few times. V usage is TRBV7-6 and J usage is TRBJ2-7; a weak D match, TRBD1 (6 bases). V gave up 4 bases and J gave up 4 bases, with 11 bases separating them. The V gene's germline CDR1 is SGHVS and CDR2 FNYEAQ. The CDR3 totals 13 residues. The chain's CDR3 is CASSSQGGYEQYF. CDR3 bases: TGTGCCAGCAGCTCACAGGGCGGTTACGAGCAGTACTTC.

V usage is TRBV10-3 and J usage is TRBJ2-6; 9 positions match TRBD1. V was clipped by 5 bases and J by 6 bases; unmatched bases: 5. The CDR3 is 15 amino acids. CDR1 is ENHRY, CDR2 SYGVKD, per germline. CDR3 DNA: TGTGCCATCAGTTCCAGGACAGGGGAGGCCAACGTCCTGACTTTC. This sequence encodes CAISSRTGEANVLTF.

The table lists this clone with a few counts. The chain carries TRBV4-3 and TRBJ2-5; unclear D gene. The CDR3 has 16 residues. V gave up 1 base and J gave up 0 bases, with 12 bases separating them. The germline V gene has CDR1 LGHNA and CDR2 YSLEER. The CDR3 coding sequence is TGCGCCAGCAGCCAAGGGGCTGCAAAGTACCAAGAGACCCAGTACTTC. This translates into CASSQGAAKYQETQYF.

The chain joins TRBV7-8 to TRBJ2-3, with 8 positions matching TRBD2. The V segment lost 0 bases and the J segment 5 bases; nucleotides outside the gene matches: 4. Per germline, CDR1 SGHVS and CDR2 FQNEAQ. The CDR3 sequence is 15 residues long. The CDR3 spells CASSLAVAGRDTQYF. The CDR3 region has the DNA TGTGCCAGCAGCTTAGCGGTAGCGGGAAGAGATACGCAGTATTTT.

This clone was detected a few times. V and J are TRBV7-2 and TRBJ2-7, with no clear D. Trimming pared 0 bases from V and 7 bases from J, leaving 10 bases between. This CDR3 region has 13 residues. Per germline, CDR1 SGHTA and CDR2 FQGNSA. The CDR3 coding sequence is TGTGCCAGCAGCTTAGCTAGGCAGGTTGAGCAGTACTTC. Protein: CASSLARQVEQYF.

This clone was counted at least ten times. The gene calls are TRBV5-1 and TRBJ2-1; TRBD2 aligns across 11 bases. The V gene's germline CDR1 is SGHRS and CDR2 YFSETQ. CDR3 length equals 15 residues. The junction had 6 bases not matched to a gene; V was cut back by 2 bases and J by 8 bases. CDR3 sequence: CASSFGLAGLDEQFF. The CDR3 coding sequence is TGCGCCAGCAGCTTCGGACTAGCGGGTCTGGATGAGCAGTTCTTC.

This clone was seen only once. The chain combines TRBV6-5 with TRBJ2-7, with 7 bases that match TRBD2. Germline CDR1 is MNHEY and CDR2 is SVGAGI. After removal of 6 bases from V and 4 bases from J, the junction contained 6 bases not matched to a gene. CDR3 length: 13 amino acids. The CDR3 reads CASSPGGWYEQYF. The CDR3 DNA follows: TGTGCCAGCAGCCCGGGGGGTTGGTACGAGCAGTACTTC.

The gene calls are TRBV6-5 and TRBJ2-3, with D perhaps TRBD1 (6 bases). Germline CDR1 and CDR2: MNHEY and SVGAGI. The CDR3 extends over 14 amino acids. V was clipped by 4 bases and J by 8 bases, with 16 bases between them. As DNA, the CDR3 is TGTGCCAGCAGTTCGCCCCTCAGGGGAGCTACGCAGTATTTT. Translated: CASSSPLRGATQYF.

J is TRBJ2-5 and V is TRBV18; the match to TRBD2 covers 9 bases. From germline, CDR1 is KGHSH and CDR2 LQKENI. The CDR3 extends over 15 amino acids. V shed 5 bases, J shed 1 base, and the junction held 5 bases outside the gene matches. In DNA, the CDR3 is TGTGCCAGCTCAGGGGCTAGCGGGATCCAAGAGACCCAGTACTTC. Residues: CASSGASGIQETQYF.

This clone was counted only a few times. The rearrangement joins TRBV6-5 to TRBJ2-5, with D perhaps TRBD2 (6 bases). Germline loops: CDR1 MNHEY, CDR2 SVGAGI. The CDR3 contains 15 residues. Trimming stripped 7 bases from V and 1 base from J, with 16 bases between. CDR3 sequence: CASTPGDSAQETQYF. CDR3 DNA sequence: TGTGCCAGCACTCCGGGGGACTCCGCCCAAGAGACCCAGTACTTC.

This clone was counted between two and nine times. The V call is TRBV30, the J call TRBJ2-3; D uncertain. Germline CDR1 is GTSNPN and CDR2 is SVGIG (reference sequence). The CDR3 has 13 amino acids. The germline V and J ends were trimmed by 5 bases and 5 bases, with 14 bases remaining between them. The CDR3 protein is CAWPGPTGDTQYF. CDR3 DNA sequence: TGTGCCTGGCCGGGTCCAACGGGAGATACGCAGTATTTT.

This clone was observed a handful of times. The V and J genes are TRBV2 and TRBJ2-2; tentatively, D is TRBD2 (6 bases). Germline values: CDR1 SNHLY, CDR2 FYNNEI. CDR3 size: 13 residues. The ends were cut back, 4 bases at V and 11 bases at J, with 14 bases in the middle. For the CDR3, the DNA is TGTGCCAGCAGTGTCCTAGCGAAGGTTGAGCTGTTTTTT. It is translated as CASSVLAKVELFF.

The genes are TRBV5-4 and TRBJ2-1, with 9 bases identical to TRBD2. The V gene's germline CDR1 is SGHNT and CDR2 YYREEE (reference sequence). This CDR3 spans 16 amino acids. V dropped 3 bases and J dropped 8; count of bases not matched to a gene: 12. This CDR3 is CASSSKTGTSLYEQFF. CDR3 in DNA: TGTGCCAGCAGCTCGAAAACCGGGACTAGCTTGTATGAGCAGTTCTTC.

This clone was seen a few times. The chain has TRBV6-5 and TRBJ2-7; possible D gene TRBD1, 6 bases. Trimming took 4 bases from V and 5 from J, leaving 15 bases between them. CDR1 and CDR2 from the germline V gene are MNHEY and SVGAGI. The CDR3 length is 14 residues. In DNA, the CDR3 is TGTGCCAGCAGTTGGAAACAGGGTGACGACGAGCAGTACTTC. Residues: CASSWKQGDDEQYF.

This chain connects TRBV27 to TRBJ1-5, with D possibly matching TRBD1 (5 bases). Germline CDR1 is MNHEY and CDR2 is SMNVEV (reference sequence). V lost 7 bases and J lost 3, with 13 bases in between. This CDR3 comprises 14 residues. The CDR3 DNA reads TGTGCCAGCACCTCCAGGGACTCCAATCAGCCCCAGCATTTT. Its translation: CASTSRDSNQPQHF.

This clone was observed a handful of times. V usage is TRBV27 and J usage is TRBJ1-2; the D gene is possibly TRBD1 (5 bases). Germline loops: CDR1 MNHEY, CDR2 SMNVEV (reference sequence). Trimming took 6 bases from V and 4 from J, leaving 15 bases between them. The CDR3 sequence is 14 residues long. The CDR3 coding sequence is TGTGCCAGCAGATCCCGGGCCCAGGGCTATGGCTACACCTTC. It translates to CASRSRAQGYGYTF.

This clone was observed a handful of times. The chain combines TRBV5-1 with TRBJ2-3; D is unclear. The CDR3 has 14 amino acids. Between the trimmed V and J ends, which lost 5 bases and 2 bases, there was a span of 12 bases. Germline values: CDR1 SGHRS, CDR2 YFSETQ. The CDR3 reads CASSRSPPTDTQYF. CDR3 nucleotides: TGCGCCAGCAGTCGGAGCCCCCCCACAGATACGCAGTATTTT.